These 5 T cell receptor beta chains were all obtained from the same sample, sequenced in a study of early T cells in non-severe SARS-CoV-2 infection. One entry per CDR3 protein, called by TCRdb with MiXCR from the 5' RACE reads. Seen here are fewer than 90,000 distinct CDR3 sequences, around 15% observed once, and the top ten hold 9.5% to 12%. The sample comprised whole blood. The receptors derive from an adult who was a healthcare worker with PCR-confirmed SARS-CoV-2 infection or an uninfected control (not recorded which).

The chain has TRBV6-6 and TRBJ2-7; D is uncertain. Trimming removed 7 bases at V and 1 base at J, with 11 bases between. In germline, CDR1 is MNHNY, CDR2 SVGAGI (reference sequence). The CDR3 contains 13 residues. The CDR3 sequence is CASNPAESYEQYF. As DNA, the CDR3 is TGTGCCAGCAATCCGGCCGAATCCTACGAGCAGTACTTC.

The chain has TRBV6-5 and TRBJ1-2, with 7 bases identical to TRBD1. The CDR3 runs 16 residues. CDR1 and CDR2 (germline): MNHEY, SVGAGI. Unmatched junction bases numbered 20, after V lost 8 bases and J lost 8 bases. CDR3 amino acids: CASGKTLTGALGGYTF. CDR3 bases: TGTGCCAGCGGAAAGACCCTAACAGGGGCCCTTGGGGGCTACACCTTC.

In this sample, this clonotype turned up a few times. This chain connects TRBV29-1 to TRBJ1-2; D may be TRBD1 (5 bases). This CDR3 contains 12 residues. In germline, CDR1 is SQVTM, CDR2 ANQGSEA. The germline V and J ends were trimmed by 2 bases and 4 bases, with 8 bases remaining between them. The CDR3 spells CSVESGSYGYTF. The CDR3 region has the DNA TGCAGCGTTGAATCAGGGAGCTATGGCTACACCTTC.

This clonotype appeared many times. The chain links TRBV15 to TRBJ2-6; D not certain. V was pared by 5 bases and J by 0 bases, with 8 bases between. Germline values: CDR1 LNHNV, CDR2 YYDKDF (reference sequence). CDR3 length: 15 amino acids. The CDR3, as DNA: TGTGCCACCAGCGGATACACCTCTGGGGCCAACGTCCTGACTTTC. Amino acids: CATSGYTSGANVLTF.

The V call is TRBV7-9, the J call TRBJ1-6; D may be TRBD1 (5 bases). Germline values: CDR1 SEHNR, CDR2 FQNEAQ (reference sequence). The ends were cut back, 3 bases at V and 7 bases at J, with 10 bases in the middle. The CDR3 has 14 amino acids. The DNA of the CDR3 is TGTGCCAGCAGCTTGGGGGGAGCGAATTCACCCCTCCACTTT. Residues: CASSLGGANSPLHF.